This record looks at one T cell receptor beta chain sequence and its context. V shed 5 bases and J shed 5 bases, with 9 bases lying between them. The CDR3 runs to 13 residues. Methods used by the authors: For nucleated cells, counts were estimated from reference gene primer amplification. Using immunoSEQ multiplex PCR, the repertoire was profiled, and TCRdb retains in-frame clones only, with some absent. Clone size and V and J calls were adopted from that table, with D and trimming inferred from the DNA. The profile shows 100,000 to 150,000 clones, approximately 84% of them singletons. This sample was taken from a study of blood T cell repertoires in COVID-19. The overall study: Whether acute or convalescent, the COVID-19 samples came from the United States, Italy and Spain. Nucleic acid was either cDNA or gDNA, and it came from T cells, B-cell-depleted T cells, or PBMCs.

Input material: peripheral blood. This clonotype originated in a woman aged 30 to 39 who had recovered from COVID-19. The chain joins TRBV12-3 or TRBV12-4 to TRBJ2-2; D ambiguous. DNA of the CDR3: TGTGCCAGCAGTAAAGCGAGAACCGGGGAGCTGTTTTTT. Protein: CASSKARTGELFF.